These 20 T cell receptor beta chains came from one sample sequenced in a study of PD-1 blockade in classical Hodgkin lymphoma. Every single patient, without exception, relapsed after autologous stem cell transplantation, and brentuximab vedotin exposure varied. The repertoire was sequenced with immunoSEQ multiplex PCR; TCRdb's copy has only in-frame clones and lacks some. The sample has some 100,000 clones; roughly 89% are singletons. Here the sequenced sample was peripheral blood mononuclear cells (PBMCs), taken at baseline. The receptors derive from a human donor with classical Hodgkin lymphoma.

The V and J genes are TRBV7-8 and TRBJ1-1; 9 bases are a match to TRBD1. Trimming took 5 bases from V and 5 from J; bases not matched to a gene: 6. Looked up from germline, CDR1 is SGHVS and CDR2 is FQNEAQ. This CDR3 is 14 amino acids long. The CDR3 nucleotides read TGTGCCAGCAGCGAGACAGGGGGATTGACTGAAGCTTTCTTT. Amino acids: CASSETGGLTEAFF.

The V gene is TRBV5-1, the J gene TRBJ1-1, with D perhaps TRBD1 (6 bases). CDR3 length equals 13 residues. Germline CDR1 is SGHRS and CDR2 is YFSETQ. V lost 4 bases, J lost 5 bases, and 12 bases lay in between. The CDR3, as DNA: TGCGCCAGCAGCACCCCAGGGGATACTGAAGCTTTCTTT. This gives the protein CASSTPGDTEAFF.

A single count supports this clone. V usage is TRBV29-1 and J usage is TRBJ1-2; D is perhaps TRBD1 (6 bases). Germline CDR1 SQVTM, CDR2 ANQGSEA. V was shortened by 6 bases and J by 4 bases, with 12 bases between the two germline ends. The CDR3 spans 12 residues. CDR3 protein: CSVVLQGYGYTF. The CDR3 DNA follows: TGCAGCGTCGTACTACAGGGCTATGGCTACACCTTC.

This clone was counted once. The chain links TRBV7-6 to TRBJ2-5; 9 bases map to TRBD2. The germline CDR1 and CDR2 sequences are SGHVS and FNYEAQ. The J segment lost 0 bases and the V segment lost 5 bases, leaving 13 bases of the junction unmatched. The CDR3 sequence is 18 residues long. The DNA of the CDR3 is TGTGCCAGCAGCCGACGGGCGACTAGCGGATCCAACCAAGAGACCCAGTACTTC. Amino acid sequence: CASSRRATSGSNQETQYF. Supplemented by reference TRBV7-6 and TRBJ2-5, the full variable domain reads GAGVSQSPRYKVTKRGQDVALRCDPISGHVSLYWYRQALGQGPEFLTYFNYEAQQDKSGLPNDRFSAERPEGSISTLTIQRTEQRDSAMYRCASSRRATSGSNQETQYFGPGTRLLVL.

This clone showed up just once. This chain connects TRBV27 to TRBJ2-7; D perhaps matches TRBD1 (6 bases). In germline, CDR1 is MNHEY, CDR2 SMNVEV (reference sequence). This CDR3 has 14 amino acids. With 3 bases removed from V and 4 bases from J, the gap between germline ends came to 13 bases. CDR3 nucleotides: TGTGCCAGCAGTTTGGTCGGACAGATATACGAGCAGTACTTC. Translation gives CASSLVGQIYEQYF.

This clone was recorded once. The chain couples TRBV28 to TRBJ2-7; 13 positions agree with TRBD2. Germline V gives CDR1 MDHEN, CDR2 SYDVKM. The V gene end was trimmed by 5 bases and the J gene end by 5 bases; junction bases not matched to a gene: 24. The CDR3 sequence is 21 residues long. CDR3 coding DNA: TGTGCCAGCAGTCCCACCGCTCGGACTAGCGGGAGACCCTATCTCTTGAACGAGCAGTACTTC. Its translation: CASSPTARTSGRPYLLNEQYF.

The chain carries TRBV7-9 and TRBJ2-1; 11 bases fit TRBD2. Germline CDR1 SEHNR, CDR2 FQNEAQ (reference sequence). This CDR3 contains 14 residues. V shed 8 bases and J 4 bases; nucleotides not matched to a gene: 4. CDR3 DNA sequence: TGTGCCAGCGCTTTAGCGGGAGGGTACAATGAGCAGTTCTTC. It encodes CASALAGGYNEQFF.

The chain couples TRBV9 to TRBJ1-4; TRBD1 matches 12 bases. CDR1 is SGDLS and CDR2 is YYNGEE in the germline V gene. With 4 bases clipped from V and 7 bases from J, the junction kept 14 bases outside the gene matches. CDR3 length: 18 residues. The CDR3 reads CASSPHGTGGYNSEKLFF. In nucleotides, the CDR3 is TGTGCCAGCAGCCCACACGGGACAGGGGGCTACAATAGTGAAAAACTGTTTTTT.

The chain uses TRBV29-1 and TRBJ1-5; weak D call: TRBD1 (6 bases). Trimming cost V 7 bases and J 4 bases, with 11 bases left between them. Germline CDR1 reads SQVTM; CDR2 reads ANQGSEA. The CDR3 is 12 amino acids. The CDR3 DNA sequence: TGCAGCGCTGCAGACAGGAATCAGCCCCAGCATTTT. It encodes CSAADRNQPQHF.

V is TRBV18 and J is TRBJ2-7; D gene ambiguous. The CDR3 runs 13 residues. The germline V and J ends were trimmed by 2 bases and 0 bases, with 5 bases remaining between them. CDR1 KGHSH and CDR2 LQKENI come from the germline V gene. Written as DNA, the CDR3 is TGTGCCAGCTCACCAGCTACCTCCTACGAGCAGTACTTC. Protein: CASSPATSYEQYF.

The rearrangement links TRBV5-8 to TRBJ2-5, with a tentative D call TRBD2 (7 bases). The germline V gene has CDR1 SGHTS and CDR2 YDEGEE. This CDR3 comprises 14 residues. V lost 4 bases and J lost 11, with 21 bases in between. CDR3 sequence: CASSGTTHRGFQYF. CDR3 DNA: TGTGCCAGCAGCGGGACTACACATAGGGGGTTTCAGTACTTC.

The V call is TRBV15, the J call TRBJ2-7; 10 bases agree with TRBD1. V lost 1 base, J lost 2 bases, and 5 bases stayed unmatched. CDR1 and CDR2 from the germline V gene are LNHNV and YYDKDF (reference sequence). The CDR3 covers 16 residues. CDR3 loop: CATSRAGGQGTYEQYF. The CDR3 bases are TGTGCCACCAGCAGAGCAGGGGGACAGGGGACCTACGAGCAGTACTTC.

This chain's CDR3 is CASSDYGQGARYEQYF. Written as DNA, the CDR3 is TGTGCCAGCAGTGATTATGGACAGGGGGCAAGGTACGAGCAGTACTTC. The chain is built from TRBV6-1 and TRBJ2-7; TRBD1 aligns across 11 bases. Germline V gene data show CDR1 as MNHNS and CDR2 as SASEGT. This CDR3 comprises 16 residues. V was clipped by 3 bases and J by 4 bases; unmatched bases: 8.

V gene TRBV6-5 combines with J gene TRBJ2-5, with D possibly matching TRBD2 (6 bases). Germline values: CDR1 MNHEY, CDR2 SVGAGI. V was trimmed by 0 bases and J by 3 bases, leaving 14 bases between them. This CDR3 is built from 16 residues. The CDR3 loop reads CASSYSVAPGEETQYF. CDR3 in DNA: TGTGCCAGCAGTTACTCGGTAGCTCCGGGAGAAGAGACCCAGTACTTC.

CDR3 residues: CAWSRPGLAAYEQYF. The CDR3 coding sequence is TGTGCCTGGAGTCGGCCGGGACTAGCAGCCTACGAGCAGTACTTC. The chain recombines TRBV30 with TRBJ2-7, with TRBD2 matching 9 bases. In germline, CDR1 is GTSNPN, CDR2 SVGIG (reference sequence). There are 15 residues in the CDR3. V shed 2 bases and J 2 bases; nucleotides not matched to a gene: 7.

V usage is TRBV6-1 and J usage is TRBJ2-1; possibly TRBD2 for D (6 bases). The CDR3 covers 14 residues. Trimming stripped 1 base from V and 9 bases from J, with 13 bases between. Germline V CDR1 and CDR2: MNHNS, SASEGT. In DNA, the CDR3 is TGTGCCAGCAGTGAAGTACGGACTATCGGTGAGCAGTTCTTC. Its translation: CASSEVRTIGEQFF.

The chain uses TRBV7-6 and TRBJ2-2; D is undetermined. Germline values: CDR1 SGHVS, CDR2 FNYEAQ. This CDR3 has 13 residues. Deletions cut 1 base from V and 4 bases from J, with 4 bases between. The CDR3 region has the DNA TGTGCCAGCAGCTTAGGAGGCACCGGGGAGCTGTTTTTT. Translation: CASSLGGTGELFF.

The J gene is TRBJ1-3, the V gene TRBV4-1; D perhaps matches TRBD1 (5 bases). Germline V gene lookup returns CDR1 MGHRA and CDR2 YSYEKL. Deletions cut 0 bases from V and 0 bases from J, with 9 bases between. This CDR3 has 16 residues. CDR3 sequence (DNA): TGCGCCAGCAGCCAAGAGGGGCCCCTCTCTGGAAACACCATATATTTT. Encoded protein: CASSQEGPLSGNTIYF.

V gene TRBV27 combines with J gene TRBJ2-1; D might be TRBD2 (6 bases). Trimming pared 2 bases from V and 6 bases from J, leaving 17 bases between. This CDR3 has 16 amino acids. Germline-derived CDR1 and CDR2 are MNHEY and SMNVEV (reference sequence). CDR3 protein: CASSLKVLSGVNEQFF. In DNA form, the CDR3 reads TGTGCCAGCAGTTTAAAGGTGCTTAGCGGAGTCAATGAGCAGTTCTTC.

The CDR3 DNA reads TGTGCCAGCAGTGGGGACCTAGCGGGGGGGGACGAGCAGTACTTC. Encoded protein: CASSGDLAGGDEQYF. This sequence joins TRBV6-1 and TRBJ2-7; 12 bases are a match to TRBD2. Germline V gene sequence: CDR1 MNHNS, CDR2 SASEGT. After removal of 4 bases from V and 5 bases from J, the junction contained 6 bases not matched to a gene. This CDR3 has 15 amino acids.